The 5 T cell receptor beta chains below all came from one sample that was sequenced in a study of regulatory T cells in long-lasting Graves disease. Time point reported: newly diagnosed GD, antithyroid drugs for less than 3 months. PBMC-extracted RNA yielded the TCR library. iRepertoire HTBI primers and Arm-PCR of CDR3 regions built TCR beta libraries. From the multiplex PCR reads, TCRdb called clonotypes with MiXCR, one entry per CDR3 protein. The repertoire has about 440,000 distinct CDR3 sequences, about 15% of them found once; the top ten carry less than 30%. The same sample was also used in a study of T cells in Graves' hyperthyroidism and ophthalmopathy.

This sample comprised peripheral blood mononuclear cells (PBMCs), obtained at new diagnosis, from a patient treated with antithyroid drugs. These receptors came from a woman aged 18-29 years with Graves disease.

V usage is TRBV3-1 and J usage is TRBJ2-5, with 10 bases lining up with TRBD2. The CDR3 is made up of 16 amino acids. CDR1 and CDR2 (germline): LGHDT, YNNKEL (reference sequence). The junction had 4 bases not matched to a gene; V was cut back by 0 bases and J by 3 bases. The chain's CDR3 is CASSQDRTSGEETQYF. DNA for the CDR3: TGTGCCAGCAGCCAAGATCGGACTAGCGGCGAAGAGACCCAGTACTTC.

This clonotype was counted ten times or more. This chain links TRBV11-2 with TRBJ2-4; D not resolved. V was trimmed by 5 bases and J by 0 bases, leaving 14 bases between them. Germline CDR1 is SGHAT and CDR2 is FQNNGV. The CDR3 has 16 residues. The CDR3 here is CASSEYVNQAKNIQYF. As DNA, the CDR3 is TGTGCCAGCAGCGAATATGTGAACCAAGCCAAAAACATTCAGTACTTC.

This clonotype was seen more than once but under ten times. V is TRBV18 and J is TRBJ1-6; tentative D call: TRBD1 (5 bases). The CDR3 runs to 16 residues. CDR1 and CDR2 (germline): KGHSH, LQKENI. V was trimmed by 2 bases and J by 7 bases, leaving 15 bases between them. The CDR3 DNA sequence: TGTGCCAGCTCACCAACAACGGGGGTCGGGAATTCACCCCTCCACTTT. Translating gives CASSPTTGVGNSPLHF.

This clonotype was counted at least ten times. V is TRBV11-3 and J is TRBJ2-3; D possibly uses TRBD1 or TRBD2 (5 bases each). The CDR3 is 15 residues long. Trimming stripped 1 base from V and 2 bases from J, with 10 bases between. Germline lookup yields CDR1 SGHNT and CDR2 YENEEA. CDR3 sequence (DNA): TGTGCCAGCAGCTTAGCCGGGACCACCACAGATACGCAGTATTTT. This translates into CASSLAGTTTDTQYF.

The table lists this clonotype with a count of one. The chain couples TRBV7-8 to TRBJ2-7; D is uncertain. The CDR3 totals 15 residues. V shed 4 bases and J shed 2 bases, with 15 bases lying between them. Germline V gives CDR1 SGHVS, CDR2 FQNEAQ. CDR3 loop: CASSSPPDGAYEQYF. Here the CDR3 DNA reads TGTGCCAGCAGCTCACCACCGGACGGAGCCTACGAGCAGTACTTC. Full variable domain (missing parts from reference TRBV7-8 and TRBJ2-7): GAGVSQSPRYKVAKRGQDVALRCDPISGHVSLFWYQQALGQGPEFLTYFQNEAQLDKSGLPSDRFFAERPEGSVSTLKIQRTQQEDSAVYLCASSSPPDGAYEQYFGPGTRLTVT.